The following is a T cell receptor (beta chain) sequence with its context. Its matching antigen is unknown. Profiling relied on immunoSEQ multiplex PCR, and the TCRdb table lists in-frame clones only, not all of them. Here the sample spans 30,000 to 45,000 clones, approximately 88% being singletons. The record originates from a study of T cells in localized non-small cell lung cancer. With V trimmed by 1 base and J by 9 bases, 6 bases remained unmatched. The CDR3 extends over 15 amino acids. In germline, CDR1 is SNHLY, CDR2 FYNNEI. The study, taken as a whole, reports: Since sequencing was restricted to only one region of the tumor, intratumor heterogeneity remains a possibility. Clonality of T cells reached its maximum in uninvolved adjacent lung, surpassing tumor. The study linked higher blood T cell density to longer overall survival.

The V call is TRBV2, the J call TRBJ2-1; 10 nucleotides agree with TRBD2. The receptor was isolated from a woman aged 35-75 years with stage I lung adenocarcinoma. The sequencing here drew on peripheral blood, taken before any cancer treatment. The CDR3 is CASSEEASGRAEQFF. The CDR3 DNA is TGTGCCAGCAGTGAAGAGGCTAGCGGGAGAGCTGAGCAGTTCTTC.